This TCR beta chain appears in the sequencing data of a study of blood T cell repertoires in COVID-19. Study information: COVID-19 samples from acute and convalescent phases originated in the United States, Italy and Spain. The analysed material was cDNA or gDNA that came from T cells, B-cell-depleted T cells, or PBMCs.

The CDR3 spans 14 residues. With 6 bases removed from V and 3 bases from J, the gap between germline ends came to 15 bases. The germline CDR1 and CDR2 sequences are WNHNN and SYGVQD (reference sequence). Authors' analysis steps: Amplification of reference gene primers was used by the study to estimate nucleated cell counts. This table comes from immunoSEQ multiplex PCR, and its TCRdb copy is limited to in-frame clones, with some not included. The DNA was the basis for D and trimming; V, J and clone size are from that table. In the table there are 130,000 or so clones, around 83% of which are singletons.

Material: peripheral blood. The origin of this receptor is a human donor in a cohort sampled during active COVID-19. The rearrangement uses TRBV10-1 and TRBJ2-7, with D tentatively TRBD2 (5 bases). The CDR3 DNA reads TGCGCCAGCAGCGGACTGCGCTCCCTCTACGAGCAGTACTTC. Its protein product is CASSGLRSLYEQYF.